The 16 T cell receptor beta chains reported below all come from one sample, sequenced in a study of blood T cells in healthy people across ages. Sample-barcoded 5' priming and a J-beta primer mix drove a second PCR of 7 to 11 cycles. TCRdb reprocessed the 5' RACE reads via MiXCR and lists one record per CDR3 protein. The sample yields 1.5 million to 2 million distinct CDR3 sequences, 28% seen once. The sample comprised blood. These receptors were taken from a woman under 40 in good health.

Concerning this clonotype: A much larger clone lies one base from this, so it may be a read error. The V call is TRBV5-1, the J call TRBJ2-5; 9 bases are shared with TRBD2. The length of the CDR3 is 17 residues. V was clipped by 2 bases and J by 11 bases; unmatched bases: 19. Germline V gives CDR1 SGHRS, CDR2 YFSETQ. CDR3 residues: CASSFFLAGGINNEQYF. CDR3 DNA: TGCGCCAGCAGCTTTTTTTTGGCGGGAGGGATAAACAATGAGCAGTACTTC.

The chain employs TRBV20-1 and TRBJ2-5; either TRBD1 or TRBD2 may supply D (5 bases each). The CDR3 length is 14 residues. V was shortened by 5 bases and J by 8 bases, with 21 bases between the two germline ends. Germline V gene lookup returns CDR1 DFQATT and CDR2 SNEGSKA (reference sequence). CDR3 sequence reads: CSAPMIGTKRTQYF. The CDR3 nucleotides are TGCAGTGCTCCCATGATAGGGACGAAAAGAACCCAGTACTTC.

The J gene is TRBJ1-1, the V gene TRBV7-2; D is uncertain. Trimming removed 3 bases at V and 1 base at J, with 9 bases between. CDR3 length equals 14 residues. CDR1 and CDR2 (germline): SGHTA, FQGNSA. The CDR3 DNA reads TGTGCCAGCAGCTTTCGGCCCGCGAACACTGAAGCTTTCTTT. Translation: CASSFRPANTEAFF. The whole variable domain, filled in from reference TRBV7-2 and TRBJ1-1, reads GAGVSQSPSNKVTEKGKDVELRCDPISGHTALYWYRQSLGQGLEFLIYFQGNSAPDKSGLPSDRFSAERTGGSVSTLTIQRTQQEDSAVYLCASSFRPANTEAFFGQGTRLTVV.

This clonotype came up a few times. This sequence joins TRBV20-1 and TRBJ2-7; the D is unclear. The CDR3 consists of 13 residues. The V end lost 3 bases, the J end lost 3 bases, and 12 bases lay between the germline ends. Germline values: CDR1 DFQATT, CDR2 SNEGSKA (reference sequence). The CDR3 reads CSASKRAIYEQYF. The DNA for the CDR3 is TGCAGTGCTAGCAAACGGGCGATCTACGAGCAGTACTTC.

This clonotype has more than one count but fewer than ten. The chain joins TRBV6-5 to TRBJ2-2; D remains unclear. V was trimmed by 5 bases and J by 2 bases, leaving 15 bases between them. The CDR3 extends over 16 amino acids. Germline CDR1 is MNHEY and CDR2 is SVGAGI. The DNA of the CDR3 is TGTGCCAGCAGTACCCGACCGAATACCAACACCGGGGAGCTGTTTTTT. Its protein product is CASSTRPNTNTGELFF.

This clonotype has ten or more counts. The chain recombines TRBV20-1 with TRBJ2-5; the D is unclear. Germline V lookup: CDR1 DFQATT, CDR2 SNEGSKA (reference sequence). Between the trimmed V and J ends, which lost 0 bases and 4 bases, there was a span of 12 bases. The CDR3 spans 14 residues. The CDR3 loop reads CSARDSIPTETQYF. CDR3 in DNA: TGCAGTGCTAGAGATAGTATCCCCACAGAGACCCAGTACTTC.

The chain links TRBV6-5 to TRBJ2-2, with a possible D match to TRBD2 (5 bases). CDR3 length: 14 amino acids. Trimming stripped 5 bases from V and 2 bases from J, with 9 bases between. CDR1 MNHEY and CDR2 SVGAGI come from the germline V gene. CDR3 in amino acids: CASSDYPNTGELFF. The CDR3 DNA reads TGTGCCAGCAGTGACTACCCCAACACCGGGGAGCTGTTTTTT.

The rearrangement joins TRBV11-2 to TRBJ2-3, with 7 bases lining up with TRBD1. Germline loops: CDR1 SGHAT, CDR2 FQNNGV. The CDR3 has 16 residues. V lost 3 bases and J lost 7; bases outside the gene matches: 13. For the CDR3, the DNA is TGTGCCAGCAGCTTTGGCCTCTGGGCAGGGGGTAATACGCAGTATTTT. This translates into CASSFGLWAGGNTQYF.

The table lists this clonotype with many counts. The chain uses TRBV9 and TRBJ2-1; 10 bases are shared with TRBD2. This CDR3 has 15 residues. Per germline, CDR1 SGDLS and CDR2 YYNGEE. Losses at the gene ends were 0 bases for V and 7 bases for J; bases not matched to a gene: 4. The DNA for the CDR3 is TGTGCCAGCAGCGTAGGGGGGACTAGCGTGAATGAGCAGTTCTTC. It yields the protein CASSVGGTSVNEQFF.

With respect to this clonotype: This could be a read error, since a much larger clone is one nucleotide away. The chain recombines TRBV28 with TRBJ2-1, with D uncertain. The CDR3 has 14 residues. The germline V gene encodes CDR1 MDHEN and CDR2 SYDVKM. The CDR3 here is CVSSLILNHNEQFF. The CDR3 DNA reads TGTGTCAGCAGTTTAATACTGAACCACAATGAGCAGTTCTTC.

The chain links TRBV29-1 to TRBJ2-1; 12 bases are a match to TRBD2. Germline V gene data show CDR1 as SQVTM and CDR2 as ANQGSEA. The CDR3 has 20 amino acids. CDR3 sequence reads: CSFLGGPSSGRVPNYNEQFF. DNA for the CDR3: TGCAGTTTTCTGGGTGGGCCGTCTAGCGGGAGGGTCCCTAATTACAATGAGCAGTTCTTC.

In its sample, this clonotype was seen many times. The V call is TRBV7-2, the J call TRBJ2-3; D is unresolved. V lost 5 bases to trimming and J lost 4 bases, with 13 bases between them. CDR3 length: 14 residues. Germline-derived CDR1 and CDR2 are SGHTA and FQGNSA. CDR3 protein: CASSVTHGADTQYF. The CDR3, as DNA: TGTGCCAGCAGCGTGACTCATGGCGCAGATACGCAGTATTTT.

This clonotype was observed a few times. The germline gene is not matched at one end of the junction; a read error may be the cause. The chain uses TRBV15 and TRBJ2-7; 8 bases match TRBD1. There are 14 residues in the CDR3. CDR1 and CDR2 from the germline V gene are LNHNV and YYDKDF (reference sequence). Written as DNA, the CDR3 is TGTGCCGCCAGCAGAGGGACAGGATACTACGAGCAGTACTTC. Translation: CAASRGTGYYEQYF.

This chain uses TRBV6-5 with TRBJ1-5, with TRBD1 identical over 7 bases. Trimming took 6 bases from V and 0 from J; bases not matched to a gene: 5. This CDR3 region has 15 residues. Germline CDR1 is MNHEY and CDR2 is SVGAGI. The CDR3 coding sequence is TGTGCCAGCAGGGACGACAGGGATAGCAATCAGCCCCAGCATTTT. Translation: CASRDDRDSNQPQHF.

This clonotype has ten or more counts. J is TRBJ1-4 and V is TRBV27, with D possibly TRBD1 on 5 matching bases. Trimming cost V 6 bases and J 3 bases, with 14 bases left between them. CDR1 and CDR2 from the germline V gene are MNHEY and SMNVEV (reference sequence). This CDR3 has 15 residues. DNA for the CDR3: TGTGCCAGCAGCCGAACAGGCGGGTCTAATGAAAAACTGTTTTTT. Protein product: CASSRTGGSNEKLFF.

The chain recombines TRBV20-1 with TRBJ2-1; no clear D. Germline CDR1 is DFQATT and CDR2 is SNEGSKA (reference sequence). The CDR3 consists of 13 residues. Trimming removed 3 bases from V and 0 bases from J, with 6 bases in between. In DNA, the CDR3 is TGCAGTGCTAGTTTACTCTCCTACAATGAGCAGTTCTTC. Its protein product is CSASLLSYNEQFF.